Presented here are 10 T cell receptor beta chains from one specimen sequenced in a study of shared clonotypes between healthy human individuals. Repertoires were generated with immunoSEQ multiplex PCR, while TCRdb's copy carries only in-frame clones and drops some. The table lists roughly 1,600,000 clones, approximately 98.5% of them singletons. The sample consisted of naive CD4+ T cells sorted from blood. Subset described: CD45RA+ positively selected. These receptors all come from a man aged 30-40 years in good health.

With respect to this clone: The same CDR3 is also encoded by other DNA sequences in this sample. This chain connects TRBV5-1 to TRBJ2-7; D may be TRBD2 (6 bases). V lost 0 bases to trimming and J lost 0 bases, with 10 bases between them. Germline CDR1 SGHRS, CDR2 YFSETQ. The CDR3 runs 15 residues. The CDR3 nucleotides are TGCGCCAGCAGCTTGGTCGGGGGAAGCTCCTACGAGCAGTACTTC. It specifies CASSLVGGSSYEQYF.

V gene TRBV11-2 combines with J gene TRBJ2-2; no clear D. The CDR3 has 14 residues. Per the germline V gene, CDR1 is SGHAT and CDR2 is FQNNGV. The V and J ends lost 1 base and 1 base respectively, with 4 bases between them. DNA of the CDR3: TGTGCCAGCAGCTTAGCCTGGAACACCGGGGAGCTGTTTTTT. Its protein is CASSLAWNTGELFF.

The rearrangement joins TRBV28 to TRBJ2-1; 7 bases line up with TRBD1. V dropped 6 bases and J dropped 5; count of bases not matched to a gene: 7. CDR1 and CDR2 (germline): MDHEN, SYDVKM. The CDR3 has 14 amino acids. The DNA of the CDR3 is TGTGCCAGCAGCCGACAGGGACGGCACAATGAGCAGTTCTTC. It yields the protein CASSRQGRHNEQFF.

In regard to this clone: The same CDR3 is also encoded by other DNA sequences in this sample. The rearrangement joins TRBV28 to TRBJ1-5; D remains unclear. V was shortened by 3 bases and J by 5 bases, with 8 bases between the two germline ends. Germline assignment: CDR1 MDHEN and CDR2 SYDVKM. This CDR3 is built from 13 residues. The DNA for the CDR3 is TGTGCCAGCAGTTTCGGAAGGGATCAGCCCCAGCATTTT. Translating it yields CASSFGRDQPQHF.

The J gene is TRBJ2-7, the V gene TRBV6-1, with TRBD1 identical over 7 bases. V lost 6 bases and J lost 4; bases outside the gene matches: 12. The CDR3 length is 15 residues. Germline V gene lookup returns CDR1 MNHNS and CDR2 SASEGT. CDR3 sequence (DNA): TGTGCCAGCAGGATCGCCGGGACAGCAGATTACGAGCAGTACTTC. Its protein product is CASRIAGTADYEQYF.

The CDR3 loop reads CASSEKESSYNEQFF. Here the CDR3 DNA reads TGTGCCAGCAGTGAGAAGGAAAGCTCCTACAATGAGCAGTTCTTC. The J gene is TRBJ2-1, the V gene TRBV2, with D hard to call. The V and J ends lost 3 bases and 0 bases respectively, with 9 bases between them. The V gene's germline CDR1 is SNHLY and CDR2 FYNNEI. This CDR3 has 15 residues.

CDR3 nucleotides: TGTGCCAGCAGCCAATCAGGTCGGGGGCTCTATGGCTACACCTTC. Its translation is CASSQSGRGLYGYTF. The chain carries TRBV28 and TRBJ1-2; TRBD1 might be the D (6 bases). V dropped 6 bases and J dropped 4 bases, with 18 bases sitting between them. The V gene's germline CDR1 is MDHEN and CDR2 SYDVKM. The CDR3 length is 15 residues.

The chain has TRBV11-2 and TRBJ2-1; either TRBD1 or TRBD2 may fit D (5 bases each). Per the germline V gene, CDR1 is SGHAT and CDR2 is FQNNGV. V was clipped by 7 bases and J by 3 bases, with 10 bases between them. The CDR3 is made up of 13 amino acids. DNA of the CDR3: TGTGCCAGCAAGGGACGGAACTACAATGAGCAGTTCTTC. This translates into CASKGRNYNEQFF.

CDR3 DNA: TGTGCCACCAGCAGAGAAAGGCAGGTTGGAGGCTACACCTTC. It translates to CATSRERQVGGYTF. The V gene is TRBV15, the J gene TRBJ1-2; the D is unclear. Germline V gene data show CDR1 as LNHNV and CDR2 as YYDKDF (reference sequence). The CDR3 loop spans 14 amino acids. Deletions cut 0 bases from V and 8 bases from J, with 13 bases between.

The V call is TRBV19, the J call TRBJ2-2; 11 bases are a match to TRBD1. This CDR3 contains 14 residues. CDR1 and CDR2 (germline): LNHDA, SQIVND (reference sequence). Trimming took 8 bases from V and 6 from J; bases not matched to a gene: 5. The DNA of the CDR3 is TGTGCCAGTTCTGGGACAGGGGGGCCCGGGGAGCTGTTTTTT. This translates into CASSGTGGPGELFF. The complete variable domain, with remaining parts taken from reference TRBV19 and TRBJ2-2, reads DGGITQSPKYLFRKEGQNVTLSCEQNLNHDAMYWYRQDPGQGLRLIYYSQIVNDFQKGDIAEGYSVSREKKESFPLTVTSAQKNPTAFYLCASSGTGGPGELFFGEGSRLTVL.